One sample yielded the 30 T cell receptor beta chains listed below, sequenced in a study of blood T cell repertoires in COVID-19. TCRdb's table, derived via immunoSEQ multiplex PCR, lists solely in-frame clones and lacks some. The table includes about 200,000 clones, around 85% detected once. The sample was peripheral blood. These receptors were taken from a woman in her 70s with acute or convalescent COVID-19.

CDR3 region: CASSIRQLGDSPLHF. CDR3 bases: TGTGCCAGTAGTATACGGCAGCTGGGCGATTCACCCCTCCACTTT. This chain joins TRBV19 and TRBJ1-6, with no clear D. The germline gives CDR1 LNHDA, CDR2 SQIVND (reference sequence). The CDR3 covers 15 residues. Trimming removed 2 bases from V and 8 bases from J, with 13 bases in between.

The V call is TRBV5-6, the J call TRBJ2-5, with TRBD2 identical over 13 bases. V was pared by 1 base and J by 4 bases, with 1 base of the junction left unmatched. The CDR3 runs to 15 residues. Germline CDR1 and CDR2: SGHDT and YYEEEE. This chain's CDR3 is CASSLRTSGRETQYF. CDR3 bases: TGTGCCAGCAGCTTGCGGACTAGCGGGAGAGAGACCCAGTACTTC. The full variable domain, rest sourced from reference TRBV5-6 and TRBJ2-5, is DAGVTQSPTHLIKTRGQQVTLRCSPKSGHDTVSWYQQALGQGPQFIFQYYEEEERQRGNFPDRFSGHQFPNYSSELNVNALLLGDSALYLCASSLRTSGRETQYFGPGTRLLVL.

The V call is TRBV18, the J call TRBJ2-7; D gene unclear. CDR1 and CDR2 (germline): KGHSH, LQKENI. This CDR3 is built from 13 residues. With 3 bases removed from V and 5 bases from J, the gap between germline ends came to 11 bases. The CDR3 protein is CASSPADMNEQYF. The CDR3 DNA follows: TGTGCCAGCTCACCCGCCGACATGAACGAGCAGTACTTC. The full variable domain, completed using reference TRBV18 and TRBJ2-7, is NAGVMQNPRHLVRRRGQEARLRCSPMKGHSHVYWYRQLPEEGLKFMVYLQKENIIDESGMPKERFSAEFPKEGPSILRIQQVVRGDSAAYFCASSPADMNEQYFGPGTRLTVT.

This chain connects TRBV5-1 to TRBJ2-2; D is unclear. This CDR3 region has 13 residues. Between the trimmed V and J ends, which lost 6 bases and 1 base, there was a span of 7 bases. Germline loops: CDR1 SGHRS, CDR2 YFSETQ. Written as DNA, the CDR3 is TGCGCCAGCAAGGCAGGGAACACCGGGGAGCTGTTTTTT. It specifies CASKAGNTGELFF.

The V and J genes are TRBV19 and TRBJ1-2; 12 bases are shared with TRBD1. The germline gives CDR1 LNHDA, CDR2 SQIVND (reference sequence). With V trimmed by 6 bases and J by 2 bases, 10 bases remained unmatched. This CDR3 contains 17 residues. CDR3 in DNA: TGTGCCAGTAGCTACGGACTGGGGACAGGGGGCAACTATGGCTACACCTTC. The encoded protein is CASSYGLGTGGNYGYTF.

The V gene is TRBV6-5, the J gene TRBJ1-3, with D maybe TRBD1 (6 bases). V shed 8 bases and J shed 0 bases, with 14 bases lying between them. The CDR3 spans 15 residues. Germline CDR1 reads MNHEY; CDR2 reads SVGAGI. CDR3 loop: CASSQGQLSGNTIYF. The CDR3, as DNA: TGTGCCAGCTCCCAGGGGCAGCTCTCTGGAAACACCATATATTTT.

This clone was observed a single time. The rearrangement uses TRBV15 and TRBJ2-3; D not certain. CDR1 and CDR2 (germline): LNHNV, YYDKDF (reference sequence). V lost 1 base, J lost 8 bases, and 10 bases lay in between. This CDR3 has 13 residues. CDR3 residues: CATSRVEASTQYF. CDR3 sequence (DNA): TGTGCCACCAGCAGAGTAGAAGCTAGTACGCAGTATTTT.

The chain joins TRBV7-8 to TRBJ2-1; 10 bases are a match to TRBD2. The CDR3 is 17 amino acids. Germline loops: CDR1 SGHVS, CDR2 FQNEAQ. Here the CDR3 reads CATSGLAGVQAGNEQFF. CDR3 bases: TGTGCGACAAGTGGGCTAGCGGGAGTTCAGGCGGGCAATGAGCAGTTCTTC. Full variable domain (outside the CDR3, taken from reference TRBV7-8 and TRBJ2-1): GAGVSQSPRYKVAKRGQDVALRCDPISGHVSLFWYQQALGQGPEFLTYFQNEAQLDKSGLPSDRFFAERPEGSVSTLKIQRTQQEDSAVYLCATSGLAGVQAGNEQFFGPGTRLTVL.

The chain links TRBV5-4 to TRBJ2-1, with no clear D. This CDR3 is 15 amino acids long. With 4 bases removed from V and 0 bases from J, the gap between germline ends came to 11 bases. Germline CDR1 SGHNT, CDR2 YYREEE (reference sequence). DNA of the CDR3: TGTGCCAGCAGCCCCGGGTTCCTCTCCTACAATGAGCAGTTCTTC. Protein product: CASSPGFLSYNEQFF.

This chain links TRBV6-5 with TRBJ1-2; a possible D gene is TRBD1 (6 bases). Trimming pared 5 bases from V and 4 bases from J, leaving 14 bases between. The CDR3 runs to 14 residues. The V gene's germline CDR1 is MNHEY and CDR2 SVGAGI. The CDR3 here is CASSLTGVGYGYTF. The CDR3 DNA reads as TGTGCCAGCAGTCTGACAGGAGTCGGCTATGGCTACACCTTC.

This clone was seen only once. The V call is TRBV6-5, the J call TRBJ1-6; 7 bases are shared with TRBD1. This CDR3 region has 14 residues. Germline V gene lookup returns CDR1 MNHEY and CDR2 SVGAGI. After removal of 6 bases from V and 7 bases from J, the junction contained 6 bases not matched to a gene. The CDR3 DNA sequence: TGTGCCAGCAGGCCACAGGGGAACAATTCACCCCTCCACTTT. It codes for CASRPQGNNSPLHF.

The chain carries TRBV28 and TRBJ2-7, with TRBD1 identical over 9 bases. Trimming at V came to 4 bases and at J to 3 bases, leaving 7 bases not matched to a gene. CDR3 length: 15 amino acids. Germline loops: CDR1 MDHEN, CDR2 SYDVKM. DNA for the CDR3: TGTGCCAGCAGTTCGCCGGGACAGGGCCACTACGAGCAGTACTTC. Translation gives CASSSPGQGHYEQYF.

This clone appeared a single time. The V and J genes are TRBV10-3 and TRBJ2-1; 10 bases match TRBD2. Germline assignment: CDR1 ENHRY and CDR2 SYGVKD. V lost 5 bases and J lost 16; bases outside the gene matches: 17. The CDR3 has 15 residues. The CDR3 nucleotides are TGTGCCATCAGTAAGAGCGGGGGGGGAGACTCCCTATTATTCTTC. Residues: CAISKSGGGDSLLFF.

The chain has TRBV5-4 and TRBJ2-2, with 13 nucleotides matching TRBD2. Per the germline V gene, CDR1 is SGHNT and CDR2 is YYREEE (reference sequence). V shed 3 bases, J shed 2 bases, and the junction held 4 bases outside the gene matches. The CDR3 is 17 amino acids. The CDR3 protein is CASSSGLAGPNTGELFF. The CDR3 coding sequence is TGTGCCAGCAGCTCGGGACTAGCGGGGCCTAACACCGGGGAGCTGTTTTTT.

This sequence joins TRBV4-1 and TRBJ1-2, with 7 nucleotides matching TRBD1. With V trimmed by 0 bases and J by 2 bases, 6 bases remained unmatched. Germline V CDR1 and CDR2: MGHRA, YSYEKL. The CDR3 contains 16 residues. Written as DNA, the CDR3 is TGCGCCAGCAGCCAAGATGTCGGGACAGCAAACTATGGCTACACCTTC. This encodes CASSQDVGTANYGYTF.

This sequence joins TRBV5-4 and TRBJ2-2; 11 bases map to TRBD2. Germline V CDR1 and CDR2: SGHNT, YYREEE (reference sequence). V dropped 2 bases and J dropped 5; count of bases not matched to a gene: 8. CDR3 length equals 17 residues. DNA of the CDR3: TGTGCCAGCAGCTTTGCTAGCGGGGGGTTTCGGACCGGGGAGCTGTTTTTT. This codes for CASSFASGGFRTGELFF.

The chain recombines TRBV3-1 (or the pseudogene TRBV3-2) with TRBJ1-3; D remains ambiguous. The germline V gene has CDR1 LGHDT and CDR2 YNNKEL (reference sequence). V lost 2 bases and J lost 4, with 15 bases in between. This CDR3 is 16 amino acids long. CDR3 bases: TGTGCCAGCAGCCAATTCATGGGAGGGTCAGGAAACACCATATATTTT. Its protein product is CASSQFMGGSGNTIYF.

This clone was counted a single time. This rearrangement joins TRBV7-6 to TRBJ2-2; 10 nucleotides align to TRBD2. Germline CDR1 SGHVS, CDR2 FNYEAQ. The CDR3 extends over 17 amino acids. V trimming: 1 base; J trimming: 3 bases; junction bases outside the gene matches: 5. In DNA form, the CDR3 reads TGTGCCAGCAGCTTAGTGGCCCTAGCGGGGGACACCGGGGAGCTGTTTTTT. This translates into CASSLVALAGDTGELFF.

The gene calls are TRBV4-1 and TRBJ2-7; 10 positions agree with TRBD2. V shed 4 bases, J shed 4 bases, and the junction held 10 bases outside the gene matches. CDR3 length: 16 amino acids. CDR1 and CDR2 (germline): MGHRA, YSYEKL. The CDR3 DNA reads TGCGCCAGCAGCCCTCAAGCGGGAGGGGTCAGGTACGAGCAGTACTTC. Residues: CASSPQAGGVRYEQYF.

The chain links TRBV9 to TRBJ2-1, with 8 bases lining up with TRBD2. CDR1 SGDLS and CDR2 YYNGEE come from the germline V gene. V was clipped by 0 bases and J by 8 bases; unmatched bases: 10. This CDR3 comprises 16 residues. For the CDR3, the DNA is TGTGCCAGCAGCGTAGCCGGGACTAGGACATTCGATGAGCAGTTCTTC. This encodes CASSVAGTRTFDEQFF.

The genes are TRBV5-1 and TRBJ1-3, with 7 positions matching TRBD1. Germline trimming cut 3 bases from V and 2 bases from J; bases unmatched to any gene: 5. Looked up from germline, CDR1 is SGHRS and CDR2 is YFSETQ. The CDR3 loop spans 15 amino acids. In DNA form, the CDR3 reads TGCGCCAGCAGCTCACGGACAGGTGCTGGAAACACCATATATTTT. Protein: CASSSRTGAGNTIYF.

This chain's CDR3 is CASSGRRLAGQETQYF. In nucleotides, the CDR3 is TGTGCCAGCAGTGGTCGAAGACTAGCGGGACAAGAGACCCAGTACTTC. V gene TRBV25-1 combines with J gene TRBJ2-5; 11 bases are a match to TRBD2. V lost 4 bases, J lost 2 bases, and 6 bases stayed unmatched. This CDR3 is 16 amino acids long. Germline CDR1 reads MGHDK; CDR2 reads SYGVNS.

This clone is a singleton in its sample. V usage is TRBV7-2 and J usage is TRBJ1-1, with D maybe TRBD1 (6 bases). Germline V gene sequence: CDR1 SGHTA, CDR2 FQGNSA. CDR3 length equals 15 residues. Trimming took off 5 bases at V and 8 bases at J, with 21 bases between the two ends. The CDR3 DNA reads as TGTGCCAGCAGCCAAAGGACAGAGATTGGGTCAGAAGCTTTCTTT. Amino acid sequence: CASSQRTEIGSEAFF.

V gene TRBV4-1 combines with J gene TRBJ2-1, with D possibly matching TRBD1 (6 bases). V shed 4 bases and J shed 0 bases, with 10 bases lying between them. CDR3 length: 15 residues. Germline V lookup: CDR1 MGHRA, CDR2 YSYEKL. The CDR3 bases are TGCGCCAGCAGCCCTCTGACAGGCTCCTACAATGAGCAGTTCTTC. It codes for CASSPLTGSYNEQFF.

The gene calls are TRBV7-6 and TRBJ2-7, with 9 bases identical to TRBD2. The germline CDR1 and CDR2 sequences are SGHVS and FNYEAQ. With V trimmed by 1 base and J by 2 bases, 3 bases remained unmatched. This CDR3 has 15 amino acids. The CDR3 spells CASSLEAGGPYEQYF. The DNA for the CDR3 is TGTGCCAGCAGCTTAGAAGCGGGGGGCCCCTACGAGCAGTACTTC.

The chain has TRBV3-1 (or the pseudogene TRBV3-2) and TRBJ2-7, with D uncertain. The CDR3 is made up of 13 amino acids. V shed 2 bases and J shed 2 bases, with 7 bases lying between them. Germline V gene lookup returns CDR1 LGHDT and CDR2 YNNKEL (reference sequence). CDR3 protein: CASSQTDTYEQYF. The CDR3 DNA follows: TGTGCCAGCAGCCAAACAGACACCTACGAGCAGTACTTC.

The chain is built from TRBV11-3 and TRBJ1-1, with 7 nucleotides matching TRBD1. The CDR3 totals 19 residues. With V trimmed by 1 base and J by 9 bases, 23 bases remained unmatched. Germline assignment: CDR1 SGHNT and CDR2 YENEEA. CDR3 region: CASSLGGGSGEARRTKAFF. CDR3 coding DNA: TGTGCCAGCAGCTTAGGAGGGGGCTCCGGGGAGGCACGCCGGACGAAAGCTTTCTTT. Full variable domain (outside the CDR3, taken from reference TRBV11-3 and TRBJ1-1): EAGVVQSPRYKIIEKKQPVAFWCNPISGHNTLYWYLQNLGQGPELLIRYENEEAVDDSQLPKDRFSAERLKGVDSTLKIQPAELGDSAVYLCASSLGGGSGEARRTKAFFGQGTRLTVV.

The rearrangement links TRBV3-1 (or the pseudogene TRBV3-2) to TRBJ1-1, with D possibly being TRBD1 (6 bases). Per the germline V gene, CDR1 is LGHDT and CDR2 is YNNKEL (reference sequence). This CDR3 region has 16 residues. The V gene lost 1 base and the J gene lost 1 base, with 13 bases spanning the gap. Here the CDR3 DNA reads TGTGCCAGCAGCCAAGCCCCCGGGACACAGAACACTGAAGCTTTCTTT. Translation gives CASSQAPGTQNTEAFF.

The chain is built from TRBV5-5 and TRBJ2-5, with unresolved D. The germline gives CDR1 SGHKS, CDR2 YYEKEE (reference sequence). This CDR3 is 14 amino acids long. Trimming cost V 2 bases and J 3 bases, with 11 bases left between them. The CDR3 here is CASSLPQNKETQYF. The CDR3 nucleotides are TGTGCCAGCAGCTTACCACAGAACAAAGAGACCCAGTACTTC.

The rearrangement joins TRBV18 to TRBJ2-3; TRBD1 matches at 8 bases. After removal of 3 bases from V and 5 bases from J, the junction contained 7 bases not matched to a gene. This CDR3 comprises 15 residues. CDR1 and CDR2 (germline): KGHSH, LQKENI. The CDR3 coding sequence is TGTGCCAGCTCACCTGGACAGGGAGTGGTAGATACGCAGTATTTT. Translation: CASSPGQGVVDTQYF.